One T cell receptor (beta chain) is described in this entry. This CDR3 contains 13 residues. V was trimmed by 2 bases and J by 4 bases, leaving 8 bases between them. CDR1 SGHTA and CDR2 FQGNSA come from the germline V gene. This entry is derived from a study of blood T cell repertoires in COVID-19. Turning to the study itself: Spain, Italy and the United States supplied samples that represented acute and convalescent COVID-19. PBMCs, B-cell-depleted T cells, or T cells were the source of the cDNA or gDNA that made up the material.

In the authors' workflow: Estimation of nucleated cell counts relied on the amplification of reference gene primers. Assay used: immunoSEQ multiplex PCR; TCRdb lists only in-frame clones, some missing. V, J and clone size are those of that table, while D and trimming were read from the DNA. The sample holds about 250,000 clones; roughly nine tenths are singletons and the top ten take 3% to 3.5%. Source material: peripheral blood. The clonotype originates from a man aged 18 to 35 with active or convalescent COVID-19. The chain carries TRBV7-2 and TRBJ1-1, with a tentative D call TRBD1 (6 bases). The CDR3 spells CASSLRGSTEAFF. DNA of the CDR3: TGTGCCAGCAGCTTAAGGGGGAGCACTGAAGCTTTCTTT.